These 6 T cell receptor beta chains originate from one sample sequenced in a study of blood T cell repertoires in COVID-19. Using immunoSEQ multiplex PCR, the repertoire was profiled, and TCRdb retains in-frame clones only, with some absent. The sample has 200,000 or so clones; about 90% are singletons. The sequenced sample was PBMCs or T cells enriched from blood (not recorded which). These TCRs come from a woman under 30 who had recovered from COVID-19.

V is TRBV9 and J is TRBJ1-2; D uncertain. The CDR3 is 11 residues long. The V end lost 0 bases, the J end lost 14 bases, and 11 bases lay between the germline ends. Germline V gene data show CDR1 as SGDLS and CDR2 as YYNGEE. CDR3 amino acids: CASSVDGSLTF. The CDR3 coding sequence is TGTGCCAGCAGCGTAGATGGGAGTTTGACCTTC.

V gene TRBV24-1 combines with J gene TRBJ2-7; D is unresolved. V shed 3 bases and J shed 3 bases, with 5 bases lying between them. Germline V gene lookup returns CDR1 KGHDR and CDR2 SFDVKD. There are 12 residues in the CDR3. The CDR3 here is CATSDGDYEQYF. As DNA, the CDR3 is TGTGCCACCAGTGATGGAGACTACGAGCAGTACTTC.

The rearrangement links TRBV9 to TRBJ1-1, with D possibly TRBD1 on 5 matching bases. Per the germline V gene, CDR1 is SGDLS and CDR2 is YYNGEE. Trimming took 0 bases from V and 1 from J, leaving 13 bases between them. The CDR3 consists of 16 residues. Written as DNA, the CDR3 is TGTGCCAGCAGCGTAGGCTGGGGGGGAAGGAACACTGAAGCTTTCTTT. Amino acids: CASSVGWGGRNTEAFF. The whole variable domain, filled in from reference TRBV9 and TRBJ1-1, reads DSGVTQTPKHLITATGQRVTLRCSPRSGDLSVYWYQQSLDQGLQFLIQYYNGEERAKGNILERFSAQQFPDLHSELNLSSLELGDSALYFCASSVGWGGRNTEAFFGQGTRLTVV.

V gene TRBV10-3 combines with J gene TRBJ1-3; TRBD1 agrees at 9 bases. This CDR3 comprises 14 residues. Looked up from germline, CDR1 is ENHRY and CDR2 is SYGVKD. V shed 8 bases and J 0 bases; nucleotides not matched to a gene: 2. The DNA for the CDR3 is TGTGCCATCGGGACAGGGTCCTCTGGAAACACCATATATTTT. Encoded protein: CAIGTGSSGNTIYF.

The chain recombines TRBV4-1 with TRBJ2-1; D remains unclear. The CDR3 sequence is 15 residues long. Germline V lookup: CDR1 MGHRA, CDR2 YSYEKL. The ends were cut back, 0 bases at V and 6 bases at J, with 12 bases in the middle. CDR3 nucleotides: TGCGCCAGCAGCCAAGATTTTGAGGCGGCCAATGAGCAGTTCTTC. Protein: CASSQDFEAANEQFF.

CDR3 in amino acids: CASSPGTGAAYYGPYGNTEAFF. DNA for the CDR3: TGCGCCAGCAGCCCAGGGACAGGTGCAGCTTACTATGGACCTTACGGAAACACTGAAGCTTTCTTT. The chain employs TRBV5-1 and TRBJ1-1, with 8 bases lining up with TRBD1. Germline V gene sequence: CDR1 SGHRS, CDR2 YFSETQ. The CDR3 is 22 residues long. V trimming: 4 bases; J trimming: 2 bases; junction bases outside the gene matches: 28.